This TCR beta chain was captured by sequencing in a study of T cells in Graves' hyperthyroidism and ophthalmopathy. TCR beta CDR3 regions were amplified from RNA transcripts. The study used the HTBI primer set for a first-round RT-PCR of the TCR CDR3. TCRdb used MiXCR to reprocess the multiplex PCR reads, holding one entry per CDR3 protein. Here the sample spans about 560,000 distinct CDR3 sequences, approximately 14% being singletons. This clonotype was seen many times. The CDR3 contains 13 residues. Looked up from germline, CDR1 is SGHRS and CDR2 is YFSETQ. Trimming pared 0 bases from V and 5 bases from J, leaving 6 bases between.

Sequences were obtained from blood. This sequence originates from a woman in her 30s with Graves' hyperthyroidism. V gene TRBV5-1 combines with J gene TRBJ2-4; D is ambiguous. The CDR3 sequence: CASSLAAENIQYF. The CDR3 region has the DNA TGCGCCAGCAGCTTGGCCGCGGAAAACATTCAGTACTTC.